This T cell receptor (beta chain) comes out of a study of tumor-infiltrating lymphocytes in primary liver carcinoma. Study in general: The tumors, T1-T3 N0M0 lesions, were about 4.2 to 10 cm across.

The study co-extracted DNA and RNA from about 21-30 mg of unsorted bulk tissue. TCR beta cDNA was reverse-transcribed from approximately 0.45 ug of total RNA. The reaction used a constant-region primer and ProtoScript II reverse transcriptase. Generation of the TCR beta libraries relied on three nested multiplex PCR rounds using slightly modified ARM-PCR. A C-beta reverse primer and TRBV1-TRBV30 forward primers served in each of the first two PCR rounds, at 10 cycles apiece. TCRdb ran MiXCR on the multiplex PCR reads and lists one entry per CDR3 protein. The sample includes 100,000 to 150,000 distinct CDR3 sequences, 64% of them seen just once. Study-wide findings and caveats: A significantly higher top-250-clone fraction was recorded for tumors than for blood (p = 0.039).

Germline V gene data show CDR1 as SGHAT and CDR2 as FQNNGV. Trimming removed 4 bases from V and 9 bases from J, with 13 bases in between. The CDR3 runs 13 residues. Notes on this clonotype: Its antigen is unknown. The CDR3 does not close with the conserved phenylalanine or tryptophan, likely indicating a read error.

The chain has TRBV11-2 and TRBJ2-1; tentative D call: TRBD2 (7 bases). Specimen: liver tumor tissue from sampling region 3. Indicated subset: tumor region T3, left-lateral pole. The TCR was taken from a woman aged 55 to 70 with primary liver carcinoma and hepatitis B virus infection. DNA of the CDR3: TGTGCCAGCAGCTCGTACGGGGGGCCTGAGCAGTTCCCC. Its translation is CASSSYGGPEQFP.